The rows below give T cell receptor beta chains drawn from one sample of a study of blood T cells in healthy people across ages. TCRdb reprocessed the 5' RACE reads with MiXCR, giving one entry per CDR3 protein. Of hundreds of thousands of distinct CDR3 sequences listed, 55% to 70% were seen once; the top ten hold over 20%. The sample comprised blood. All receptors derive from a young man in good health. Both conserved end residues are part of each CDR3. The D gene is left open where the match is weak. For some rows the clone size is stated as once, few or many, or as a class when expanded; others skip it.

j_gene | d_gene | v_gene | abundance | CDR3nt | CDR3aa
TRBJ2-5 | - | TRBV12-3/TRBV12-4 | - | TGTGCCAGCAGTCGGGGACAATCGAGTAAAGAGACCCAGTACTTC | CASSRGQSSKETQYF
TRBJ1-1 | - | TRBV7-6 | - | TGTGCCAGCAGCCAGGCTCCAGGGTTTGACGCTTTCTTT | CASSQAPGFDAFF
TRBJ2-1 | - | TRBV7-9 | few | TGTGCCAGCAGCTTATTGTACCCGCGCTCCTACAATGAGCAGTTCTTC | CASSLLYPRSYNEQFF
TRBJ1-4 | TRBD1 | TRBV28 | - | TGTGCCAGCAGTCGAGGAGGAGGGACAGAGGCTAATGAAAAACTGTTTTTT | CASSRGGGTEANEKLFF
TRBJ1-2 | - | TRBV28 | few | TGTGCCAGCAGACCTCCCGGGTGGGACTACACCTTC | CASRPPGWDYTF
TRBJ1-5 | - | TRBV28 | once | TGTGCCAGCAGTTTTTCCGTACATCAGCCCCAGCATTTT | CASSFSVHQPQHF
TRBJ1-1 | TRBD1 | TRBV24-1 | - | TGTGCCACCAGTGATTCGTGGACAGGCCTGAACACTGAAGCTTTCTTT | CATSDSWTGLNTEAFF
TRBJ1-6 | TRBD1 | TRBV12-3/TRBV12-4 | - | TGTGCCAGCAGTTGCAGGGGGCAGTTGAATTCACCCCTCCACTTT | CASSCRGQLNSPLHF
TRBJ1-4 | TRBD1 | TRBV9 | - | TGTGCCAGCAGCGTAGGGACAGGGGGTATCACGGGTGAAAAACTGTTTTTT | CASSVGTGGITGEKLFF
TRBJ2-7 | - | TRBV13 | - | TGTGCCAGCAGCTTATTGTCTGACAGCGACTCCTACGAGCAGTACTTC | CASSLLSDSDSYEQYF